Listed here are 19 T cell receptor beta chains from one sample, sequenced in a study of blood T cell repertoires in COVID-19. Produced via immunoSEQ multiplex PCR; TCRdb's table is partial and in-frame only. The profile shows approximately 92,000 clones, around 76% of them singletons. The sample was peripheral blood. The source of these receptors is an elderly man with acute or convalescent COVID-19.

This clone occurred a few times. The rearrangement joins TRBV5-4 to TRBJ1-5; no reliable D call. Trimming pared 0 bases from V and 9 bases from J, leaving 13 bases between. The germline V gene encodes CDR1 SGHNT and CDR2 YYREEE (reference sequence). CDR3 length: 14 residues. CDR3 sequence: CASSLGQADGPQHF. The CDR3 nucleotides are TGTGCCAGCAGCTTGGGGCAGGCCGATGGGCCCCAGCATTTT.

The chain recombines TRBV11-2 with TRBJ1-6; 7 nucleotides align to TRBD1. The CDR3 consists of 17 residues. V shed 0 bases and J 0 bases; nucleotides not matched to a gene: 2. Germline V gene sequence: CDR1 SGHAT, CDR2 FQNNGV. Here the CDR3 reads CASSLEGDSSYNSPLHF. The CDR3 region has the DNA TGTGCCAGCAGCTTAGAAGGGGACAGCTCCTATAATTCACCCCTCCACTTT.

The V and J genes are TRBV10-3 and TRBJ1-2; TRBD1 matches at 9 bases. There are 14 residues in the CDR3. Germline V gene sequence: CDR1 ENHRY, CDR2 SYGVKD. V lost 3 bases to trimming and J lost 8 bases; unmatched junction nucleotides: 7. The CDR3 spells CAISEIQGAEGYTF. CDR3 DNA sequence: TGTGCCATCAGTGAAATACAGGGGGCTGAGGGCTACACCTTC.

This chain connects TRBV6-5 to TRBJ1-5, with 7 positions matching TRBD1. The V gene's germline CDR1 is MNHEY and CDR2 SVGAGI. The CDR3 consists of 14 residues. Unmatched junction bases numbered 2, after V lost 6 bases and J lost 0 bases. Here the CDR3 reads CASRGQHSNQPQHF. The DNA for the CDR3 is TGTGCCAGCAGGGGACAGCATAGCAATCAGCCCCAGCATTTT.

The CDR3 region has the DNA TGTGCCAGCAAAAAGACTGCTGTTCTTAATTCACCCCTCCACTTT. It specifies CASKKTAVLNSPLHF. V and J are TRBV28 and TRBJ1-6, with D unresolved. The germline V gene has CDR1 MDHEN and CDR2 SYDVKM. There are 15 residues in the CDR3. V lost 7 bases to trimming and J lost 6 bases, with 16 bases between them.

The CDR3 DNA reads as TGTGCCAGCACGCCTGTCGGGACTAGCGTCAATGAGCAGTTCTTC. Its protein product is CASTPVGTSVNEQFF. The rearrangement links TRBV18 to TRBJ2-1, with 10 bases identical to TRBD2. CDR3 length equals 15 residues. V trimming: 8 bases; J trimming: 6 bases; junction bases outside the gene matches: 10. Germline values: CDR1 KGHSH, CDR2 LQKENI.

This chain connects TRBV2 to TRBJ1-1, with D maybe TRBD1 (6 bases). The CDR3 extends over 13 amino acids. V shed 4 bases and J shed 5 bases, with 11 bases lying between them. Germline CDR1 reads SNHLY; CDR2 reads FYNNEI. CDR3 region: CASSAGGGTEAFF. The CDR3 DNA follows: TGTGCCAGCAGTGCGGGAGGGGGAACTGAAGCTTTCTTT.

This clone was detected once. The genes are TRBV2 and TRBJ2-1; possible D gene TRBD2, 6 bases. V lost 1 base and J lost 7, with 17 bases in between. Germline V CDR1 and CDR2: SNHLY, FYNNEI. The CDR3 runs 16 residues. The CDR3 loop reads CASSEGVRLRGNEQFF. As DNA, the CDR3 is TGTGCCAGCAGTGAAGGCGTCAGACTGCGGGGTAATGAGCAGTTCTTC.

The genes are TRBV30 and TRBJ1-3, with no clear D. CDR1 is GTSNPN, CDR2 SVGIG, per germline (reference sequence). The CDR3 totals 16 residues. The V end was cut by 2 bases, the J end by 1 base, with 15 bases between. CDR3 DNA: TGTGCCTGGAGTAAAGGGAGGGTAGGGTCTGGAAACACCATATATTTT. It encodes CAWSKGRVGSGNTIYF.

The V gene is TRBV7-9, the J gene TRBJ1-6, with D possibly TRBD1 on 5 matching bases. Trimming left V 11 bases short and J 8 bases short, with 22 bases between. The CDR3 consists of 15 residues. Germline CDR1 reads SEHNR; CDR2 reads FQNEAQ (reference sequence). CDR3 loop: CAADEGQGVDSPLHF. The CDR3 bases are TGTGCCGCGGACGAAGGGCAGGGTGTAGATTCACCCCTCCACTTT.

In its sample, this clone was seen a few times. The gene calls are TRBV5-8 and TRBJ2-2; TRBD2 aligns across 16 bases. Germline V gene data show CDR1 as SGHTS and CDR2 as YDEGEE. The CDR3 runs 19 residues. The ends lost 4 bases at V and 1 base at J; junction bases unmatched: 7. CDR3 nucleotide sequence: TGTGCCAGCAGCCGACCGGGACTAGCGGGGGGGCGGAACACCGGGGAGCTGTTTTTT. It yields the protein CASSRPGLAGGRNTGELFF.

This clone was observed once. V gene TRBV19 combines with J gene TRBJ1-6, with 7 bases lining up with TRBD1. Germline-derived CDR1 and CDR2 are LNHDA and SQIVND (reference sequence). V was pared by 6 bases and J by 8 bases, with 7 bases of the junction left unmatched. The CDR3 totals 14 residues. CDR3 DNA sequence: TGTGCCAGTAGCTGGGGGCAGGGGGATTCACCCCTCCACTTT. Translation: CASSWGQGDSPLHF.

This chain connects TRBV30 to TRBJ1-1; D unclear. This CDR3 contains 13 residues. Germline CDR1 is GTSNPN and CDR2 is SVGIG (reference sequence). V was cut by 4 bases and J by 4 bases, with 13 bases left in between. The CDR3 nucleotides read TGTGCCTGGACTCCAGGTTTCGGCACTGAAGCTTTCTTT. It specifies CAWTPGFGTEAFF.

A few counts support this clone. Here the CDR3 reads CASQGRVNTGELFF. DNA for the CDR3: TGTGCCAGTCAGGGCAGGGTAAACACCGGGGAGCTGTTTTTT. V is TRBV19 and J is TRBJ2-2; tentative D call: TRBD1 (5 bases). CDR1 is LNHDA and CDR2 is SQIVND in the germline V gene (reference sequence). The V gene lost 8 bases and the J gene lost 2 bases, with 12 bases spanning the gap. The CDR3 covers 14 residues.

The CDR3 sequence is CASSSGLGGTQYF. In DNA, the CDR3 is TGTGCCAGCAGCTCGGGGTTGGGGGGGACCCAGTACTTC. The chain employs TRBV7-8 and TRBJ2-5; perhaps TRBD2 as D (6 bases). Germline CDR1 SGHVS, CDR2 FQNEAQ. The CDR3 contains 13 residues. The ends were cut back, 4 bases at V and 7 bases at J, with 13 bases in the middle.

The chain recombines TRBV4-3 with TRBJ2-2; D may be TRBD1 (6 bases). Trimming cost V 4 bases and J 4 bases, with 10 bases left between them. The CDR3 extends over 14 amino acids. Looked up from germline, CDR1 is LGHNA and CDR2 is YSLEER. The CDR3 reads CASSLTGTTGELFF. As DNA, the CDR3 is TGCGCCAGCAGCCTTACAGGGACCACCGGGGAGCTGTTTTTT.

The chain recombines TRBV4-3 with TRBJ2-2; weak D call: TRBD2 (5 bases). Germline assignment: CDR1 LGHNA and CDR2 YSLEER. The CDR3 is 14 amino acids. The V gene lost 0 bases and the J gene lost 7 bases, with 9 bases spanning the gap. In nucleotides, the CDR3 is TGCGCCAGCAGCCAAGAAACTAGTATCGGGGAGCTGTTTTTT. Translation gives CASSQETSIGELFF.

The V call is TRBV10-3, the J call TRBJ1-4, with D possibly TRBD1 on 6 matching bases. The germline gives CDR1 ENHRY, CDR2 SYGVKD. Trimming left V 8 bases short and J 5 bases short, with 9 bases between. The CDR3 loop spans 12 amino acids. CDR3 protein: CAIGQPNEKLFF. The DNA for the CDR3 is TGTGCCATCGGACAGCCAAATGAAAAACTGTTTTTT.

The J gene is TRBJ2-1, the V gene TRBV19; 13 nucleotides agree with TRBD2. The ends lost 3 bases at V and 3 bases at J; junction bases unmatched: 8. CDR3 length: 18 residues. The V gene's germline CDR1 is LNHDA and CDR2 SQIVND (reference sequence). The CDR3 DNA is TGTGCCAGTAGTATTAGCCGACTAGCGGGGGGTTACTACAATGAGCAGTTCTTC. Its protein product is CASSISRLAGGYYNEQFF.